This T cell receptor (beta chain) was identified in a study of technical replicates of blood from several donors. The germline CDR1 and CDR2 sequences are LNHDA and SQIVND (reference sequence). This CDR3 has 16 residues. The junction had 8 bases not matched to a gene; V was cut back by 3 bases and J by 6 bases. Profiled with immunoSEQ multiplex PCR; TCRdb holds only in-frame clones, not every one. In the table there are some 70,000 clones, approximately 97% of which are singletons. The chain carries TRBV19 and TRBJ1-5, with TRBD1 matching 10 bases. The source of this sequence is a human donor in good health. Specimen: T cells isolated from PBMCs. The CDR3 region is CASSIRQGARGQPQHF. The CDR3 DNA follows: TGTGCCAGTAGTATTCGACAGGGGGCGCGTGGTCAGCCCCAGCATTTT. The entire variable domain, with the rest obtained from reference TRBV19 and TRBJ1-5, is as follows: DGGITQSPKYLFRKEGQNVTLSCEQNLNHDAMYWYRQDPGQGLRLIYYSQIVNDFQKGDIAEGYSVSREKKESFPLTVTSAQKNPTAFYLCASSIRQGARGQPQHFGDGTRLSIL.